The source of this T cell receptor (beta chain) is a study of T cells in Graves' hyperthyroidism and ophthalmopathy. General observations from the study: Researchers found most expanded thyroid clonotypes above 0.001 in blood as well. A model built on 13 V-J features separated ophthalmopathy from stable hyperthyroidism.

The CDR3 is made up of 15 amino acids. After removal of 11 bases from V and 7 bases from J, the junction contained 17 bases not matched to a gene. The germline gives CDR1 LGHDT, CDR2 YNNKEL (reference sequence). Hyperthyroidism of Graves' type that showed no ophthalmopathy progression within 18 months was stable. Amplified TCR beta CDR3 regions derived from RNA transcripts. The HTBI primer set drove a first-round RT-PCR of the TCR CDR3. TCRdb reanalysed the multiplex PCR reads using MiXCR and keeps one entry per CDR3 protein. Of roughly 110,000 distinct CDR3 sequences in the sample, about 17% were seen once. This clonotype was observed many times. Its target is not known.

This rearrangement joins TRBV3-1 to TRBJ1-5; 7 bases map to TRBD1. This sequence originates from a woman aged 45 to 65 with Graves' hyperthyroidism. The material sequenced was blood. In DNA form, the CDR3 reads TGTGCCCGACAACAGGGACAGCGTCCCGGACAGCCCCAGCATTTT. Encoded protein: CARQQGQRPGQPQHF. The full variable domain, rest sourced from reference TRBV3-1 and TRBJ1-5, is DTAVSQTPKYLVTQMGNDKSIKCEQNLGHDTMYWYKQDSKKFLKIMFSYNNKELIINETVPNRFSPKSPDKAHLNLHINSLELGDSAVYFCARQQGQRPGQPQHFGDGTRLSIL.